This record covers a single T cell receptor beta chain. This record comes from a study of shared T cell receptors in the human thymus. V dropped 2 bases and J dropped 6 bases, with 16 bases sitting between them. CDR3 size: 16 residues. Germline CDR1 reads SGHTA; CDR2 reads FQGNSA. Measured with immunoSEQ multiplex PCR; TCRdb has only the in-frame clones, and not every one. Of roughly 700,000 clones in the sample, approximately 88% were seen once. These same records also appear under a second study, on human thymus T cells. According to that study: During corrective heart surgery, resections were taken, and the thymus tissue came from them. Gene usage (both V and J) appeared biased in thymic and blood repertoires.

The rearrangement joins TRBV7-2 to TRBJ1-4; D ambiguous. The receptor's source is a boy under two years old with a congenital heart defect. Sequencing was carried out using thymocytes. In nucleotides, the CDR3 is TGTGCCAGCAGCTTATTGGCGACACCCGGTGATGAAAAACTGTTTTTT. It encodes CASSLLATPGDEKLFF.